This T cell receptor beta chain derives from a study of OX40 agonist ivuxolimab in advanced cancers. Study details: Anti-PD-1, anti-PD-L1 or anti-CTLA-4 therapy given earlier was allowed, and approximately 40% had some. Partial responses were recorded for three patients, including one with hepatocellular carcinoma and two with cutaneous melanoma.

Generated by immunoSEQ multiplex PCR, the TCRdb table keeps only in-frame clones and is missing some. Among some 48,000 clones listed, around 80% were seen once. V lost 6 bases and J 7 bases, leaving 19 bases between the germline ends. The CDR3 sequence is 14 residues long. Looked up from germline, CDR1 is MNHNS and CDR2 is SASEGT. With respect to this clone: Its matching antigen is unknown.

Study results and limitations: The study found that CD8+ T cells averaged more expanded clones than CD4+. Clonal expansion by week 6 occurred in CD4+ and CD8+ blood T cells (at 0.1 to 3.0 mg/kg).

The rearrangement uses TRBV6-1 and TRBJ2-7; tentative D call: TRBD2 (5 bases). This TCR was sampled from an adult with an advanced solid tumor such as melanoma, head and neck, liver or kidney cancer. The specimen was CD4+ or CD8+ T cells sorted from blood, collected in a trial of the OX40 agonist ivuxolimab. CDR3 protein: CASRGSRARKEQYF. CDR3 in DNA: TGTGCCAGCAGGGGTTCGAGGGCCCGGAAGGAGCAGTACTTC.